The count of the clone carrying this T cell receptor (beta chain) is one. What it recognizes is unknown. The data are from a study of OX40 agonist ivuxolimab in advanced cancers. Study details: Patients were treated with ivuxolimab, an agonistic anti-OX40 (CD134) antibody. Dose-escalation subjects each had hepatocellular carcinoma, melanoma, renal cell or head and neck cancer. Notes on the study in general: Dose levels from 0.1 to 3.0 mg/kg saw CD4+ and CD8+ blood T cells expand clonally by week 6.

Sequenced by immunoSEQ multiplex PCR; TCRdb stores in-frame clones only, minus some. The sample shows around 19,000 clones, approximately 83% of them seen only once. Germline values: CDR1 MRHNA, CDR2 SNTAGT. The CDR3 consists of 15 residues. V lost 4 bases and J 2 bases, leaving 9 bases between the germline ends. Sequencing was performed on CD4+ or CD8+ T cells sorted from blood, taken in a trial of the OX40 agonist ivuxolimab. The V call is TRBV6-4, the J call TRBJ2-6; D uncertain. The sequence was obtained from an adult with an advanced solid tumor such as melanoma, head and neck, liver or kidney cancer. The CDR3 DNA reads TGTGCCAGCAGTGTCGGGTTAACTGGGGCCAACGTCCTGACTTTC. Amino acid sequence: CASSVGLTGANVLTF.